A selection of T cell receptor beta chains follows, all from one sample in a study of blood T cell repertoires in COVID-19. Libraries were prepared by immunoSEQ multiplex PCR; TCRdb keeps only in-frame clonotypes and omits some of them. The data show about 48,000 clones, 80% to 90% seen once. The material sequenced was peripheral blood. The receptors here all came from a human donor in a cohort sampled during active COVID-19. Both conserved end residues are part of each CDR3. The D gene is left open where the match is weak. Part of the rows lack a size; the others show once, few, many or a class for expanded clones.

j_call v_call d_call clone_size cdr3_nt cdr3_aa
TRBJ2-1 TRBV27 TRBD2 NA TGTGCCAGCAGTTCTCCTCTGTGGGGGGGACGCAATGAGCAGTTCTTC CASSSPLWGGRNEQFF
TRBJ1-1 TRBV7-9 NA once TGTGCCAGCAGCTCGATCAACTTGGGCCCAAACACTGAAGCTTTCTTT CASSSINLGPNTEAFF
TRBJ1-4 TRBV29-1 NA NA TGCAGCGTTGGAGGCCAAGGAGTTCCACTGTTTTTT CSVGGQGVPLFF
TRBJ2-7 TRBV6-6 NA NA TGTGCCAGCAGTTACTCGGGACAAATTTACGAGCAGTACTTC CASSYSGQIYEQYF
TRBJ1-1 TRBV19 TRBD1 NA TGTGCCAGTAGCACAGTCCCGGGACAGACGGAAGCTTTCTTT CASSTVPGQTEAFF
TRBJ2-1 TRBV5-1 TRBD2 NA TGCGCCAGCAGCTCGGGACTAGCGGGAGGTGGGTACAATGAGCAGTTCTTC CASSSGLAGGGYNEQFF
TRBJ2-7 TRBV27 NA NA TGTGCCAGCGTCAGGGTTGTCTCCTACGAGCAGTACTTC CASVRVVSYEQYF
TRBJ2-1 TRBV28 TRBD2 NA TGTGCCAGCAGGCTCGCTAGCGGGAGCTTGAATGAGCAGTTCTTC CASRLASGSLNEQFF
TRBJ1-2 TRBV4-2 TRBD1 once TGTGCCAGCAGCCAAGTGGGGTCGCCGGGACAGGGGAATGGCTACACCTTC CASSQVGSPGQGNGYTF
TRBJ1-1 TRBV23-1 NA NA TGCGCCAGCAGTCACCAGGGGTGGCACACTGAAGCTTTCTTT CASSHQGWHTEAFF
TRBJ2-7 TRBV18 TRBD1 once TGTGCCAGCTCACCTACACAGGGGATCTACGAGCAGTACTTC CASSPTQGIYEQYF
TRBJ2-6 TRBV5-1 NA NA TGCGCCAGCAGCTTCGGCGGCTCTGGGGCCAACGTCCTGACTTTC CASSFGGSGANVLTF
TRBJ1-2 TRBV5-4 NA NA TGTGCCAGCATCCTGGGGGGAAGCGCTAACTATGGCTACACCTTC CASILGGSANYGYTF
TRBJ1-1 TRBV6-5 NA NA TGTGCCAGCAGGGTGACAGTTCTTAACACTGAAGCTTTCTTT CASRVTVLNTEAFF
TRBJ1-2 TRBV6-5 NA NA TGTGCCAGCAGTTTTATACAGGCCTATGGCTACACCTTC CASSFIQAYGYTF
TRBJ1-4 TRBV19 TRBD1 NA TGTGCCAGTACCTTAGAGGGGGCGCGAAGTGAAAAACTGTTTTTT CASTLEGARSEKLFF
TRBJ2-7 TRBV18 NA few TGTGCCAGCTCCCAGGTTGACACAGCCTACGAGCAGTACTTC CASSQVDTAYEQYF
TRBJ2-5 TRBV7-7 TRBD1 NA TGTGCCAGCAGCTTAGCAGTCAGGGGGCTAGAGACCCAGTACTTC CASSLAVRGLETQYF
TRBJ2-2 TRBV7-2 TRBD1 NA TGTGCCAGCAGCTTAGGACAGGGCACCGGGGAGCTGTTTTTT CASSLGQGTGELFF
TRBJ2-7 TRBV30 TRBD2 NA TGTGCCTGGAGTAGCGGACTAGCGGGAGGCGAGCAGTACTTC CAWSSGLAGGEQYF
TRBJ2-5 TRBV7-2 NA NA TGTGCCAGCAGCCGTTATACGGGGCGGAGGGCTGAGCCGTACTTC CASSRYTGRRAEPYF
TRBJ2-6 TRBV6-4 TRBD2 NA TGTGCCAGCAGTGAACTAGCGGGAGGTGGGGCCAACGTCCTGACTTTC CASSELAGGGANVLTF
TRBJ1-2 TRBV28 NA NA TGTGCCAGCAGCAGATCCCCGGGATCCCGTGTCGACACCTTC CASSRSPGSRVDTF
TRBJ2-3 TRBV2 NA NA TGTGCCAGCAGTGAGTCTAGTATTAGTTTGTATTTT CASSESSISLYF
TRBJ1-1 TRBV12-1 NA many TGTGCCAGCAGCTTTAGGGCTCGACAGCTTCGGACTGAAGCTTTCTTT CASSFRARQLRTEAFF
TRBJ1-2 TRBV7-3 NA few TGTGCCAGCAGCTTAACCGGTGCAGGGGATAGGTATTTAGGCTACACCTTC CASSLTGAGDRYLGYTF
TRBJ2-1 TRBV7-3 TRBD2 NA TGTGCCAGCAGCCGTAGCGGGGGCAATGAGCAGTTCTTC CASSRSGGNEQFF
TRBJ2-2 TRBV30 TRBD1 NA TGTGCCTGGAGTAGAGGGGGCTACACCGGGGAGCTGTTTTTT CAWSRGGYTGELFF
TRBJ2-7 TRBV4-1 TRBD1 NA TGCGCCAGCAGCCAAGTTAAGGGGGCTATGGGCGAGCAGTACTTC CASSQVKGAMGEQYF
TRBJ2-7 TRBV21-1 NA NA TGTGCCAGCAGCAAAGCGGGGACACGGGACAGGGTGTACGAGCAGTACTTC CASSKAGTRDRVYEQYF
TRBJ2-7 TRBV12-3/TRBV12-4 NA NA TGTGCCAGCAGTTTTGTGGGGGCGTACGAGCAGTACTTC CASSFVGAYEQYF
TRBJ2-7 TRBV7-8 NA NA TGTGCCAGCAGCTCTCGACAGGTTGAAGAGCAGTACTTC CASSSRQVEEQYF
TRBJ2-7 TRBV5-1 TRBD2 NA TGCGCCAGCAGCGTTAGCGGGGGGGGACCCTACGAGCAGTACTTC CASSVSGGGPYEQYF
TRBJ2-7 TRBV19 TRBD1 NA TGTGCCAGTAGTACTCCGGGACAGGGGGCGGACGAGCAGTACTTC CASSTPGQGADEQYF
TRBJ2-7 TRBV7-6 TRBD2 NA TGTGCCAGCAGCTTAGCTGGCGGGGGGTCCGGGAACGAGCAGTACTTC CASSLAGGGSGNEQYF
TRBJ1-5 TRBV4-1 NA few TGCGCCAGCAGCCAAATGGCCCAGGGTAGCAATCAGCCCCAGCATTTT CASSQMAQGSNQPQHF
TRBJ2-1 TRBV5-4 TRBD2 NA TGTGCCAGCAGCTCGGGCGTTATAGCGGGAGGGTACAATGAGCAGTTCTTC CASSSGVIAGGYNEQFF
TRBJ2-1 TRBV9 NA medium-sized TGTGCCAGCAGCGGGCTCCCGAATGAGCAGTTCTTC CASSGLPNEQFF
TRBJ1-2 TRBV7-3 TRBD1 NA TGTGCCAGCAGCCCAGGGGGCGGCTATGGCTACACCTTC CASSPGGGYGYTF
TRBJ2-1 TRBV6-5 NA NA TGTGCCAGCAGTTACGCTGGGACTGGGGGTTACAATGAGCAGTTCTTC CASSYAGTGGYNEQFF
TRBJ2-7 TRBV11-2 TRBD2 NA TGTGCCAGCAGCTCACTTTTAGCGGGCCCGACCTACGAGCAGTACTTC CASSSLLAGPTYEQYF
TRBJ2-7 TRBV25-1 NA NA TGTGCCAGCAGTGGTCGGGGGAGGATGACTCCCGAGCAGTACTTC CASSGRGRMTPEQYF
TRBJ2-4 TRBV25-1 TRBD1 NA TGTGCCAGCAGTGAAGCCCAGGACAGGCGGAACATTCAGTACTTC CASSEAQDRRNIQYF
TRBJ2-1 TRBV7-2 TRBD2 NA TGTGCCAGCAGCTTTACCGGGACTAGCAATGAGCAGTTCTTC CASSFTGTSNEQFF
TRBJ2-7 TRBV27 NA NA TGTGCCAGCACCCCTTCTTGGCAGGCCTCCTACGAGCAGTACTTC CASTPSWQASYEQYF
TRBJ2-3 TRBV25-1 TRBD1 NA TGTGCCAGCAGTGAATACCAGGGGGCCCTCACAGATACGCAGTATTTT CASSEYQGALTDTQYF
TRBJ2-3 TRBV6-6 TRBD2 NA TGTGCCAGCAGCTCTAGCGGGGGCCCGGAGGGTGGTACGCAGTATTTT CASSSSGGPEGGTQYF
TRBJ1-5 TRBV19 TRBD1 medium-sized TGTGCCAGTAGCCCAGGAGGGGACAGGAGATATCAGCCCCAGCATTTT CASSPGGDRRYQPQHF
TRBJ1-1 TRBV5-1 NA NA TGCGCCAGCTTCGACAGTCCTTCGGTCTCTGAAGCTTTCTTT CASFDSPSVSEAFF
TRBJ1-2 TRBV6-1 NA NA TGTGCCAGCAGTGAAACGCCCGAGTTTGGCTACACCTTC CASSETPEFGYTF
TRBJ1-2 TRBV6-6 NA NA TGTGCCAGCAGCCAGAAACAGGGAAACTATGGCTACACCTTC CASSQKQGNYGYTF
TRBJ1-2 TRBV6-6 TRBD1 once TGTGCCAGCAGTCCCGGGGGCGGACAGGGGGACTATGGCTACACCTTC CASSPGGGQGDYGYTF
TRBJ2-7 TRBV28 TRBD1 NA TGTGCCAACCGAACAGGGGGCGGACCTACCTACGAGCAGTACTTC CANRTGGGPTYEQYF
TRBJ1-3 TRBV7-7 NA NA TGTGCCAGCAGCTTAGCGGCCGGGTCTGGAAACACCATATATTTT CASSLAAGSGNTIYF
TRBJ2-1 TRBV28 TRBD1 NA TGTGCCAGCAATGACGGGACAGGGGGAGTCAATGAGCAGTTCTTC CASNDGTGGVNEQFF
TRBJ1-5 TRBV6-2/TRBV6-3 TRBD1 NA TGTGCCAGCAGTTACTCGTCTTGGACAGGGGTGGGATGGTCAAATCAGCCCCAGCATTTT CASSYSSWTGVGWSNQPQHF
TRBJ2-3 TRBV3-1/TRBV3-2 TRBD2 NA TGTGCCAGCAGCCAAGATTACACTAGCGGTTTCACAGATACGCAGTATTTT CASSQDYTSGFTDTQYF
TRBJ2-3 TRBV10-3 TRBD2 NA TGTGCCATCAGTGAGTCAGTGGGACTAGCAACAGATACGCAGTATTTT CAISESVGLATDTQYF
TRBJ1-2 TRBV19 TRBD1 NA TGTGCCAGTAGTGGAACAGGGGGCATCGGCTATGGCTACACCTTC CASSGTGGIGYGYTF
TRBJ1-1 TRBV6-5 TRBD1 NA TGTGCCAGCAGGGACAGGGGTTTGAACACTGAAGCTTTCTTT CASRDRGLNTEAFF